The 20 T cell receptor beta chains in this list originate from one sample, sequenced in a study of cytomegalovirus exposure and HLA in healthy donors (TCRdb year 2017). The library was built by means of the immunoSEQ multiplex PCR assay. A mixture of 60 forward primers for TCR Vbeta segments and 13 reverse primers for TCR Jbeta segments was used in the multiplex PCR. TCRdb took over this immuneACCESS table, retaining in-frame rearrangements with V and J assigned. Such tables are incomplete; in checked studies, under half of the missing clones stem from an unresolved V gene, and the remainder is unexplained. This sample is represented by about 190,000 clones; over 70% of them were singletons. The top ten clonotypes cover 1.2% of the sample. The specimen was PBMCs. Receptors originate from a boy between 2 and 10 years old in good health and CMV-seronegative.

The chain employs TRBV28 and TRBJ2-2, with a possible D match to TRBD2 (5 bases). Germline V lookup: CDR1 MDHEN, CDR2 SYDVKM. The ends were cut back, 5 bases at V and 5 bases at J, with 12 bases in the middle. The CDR3 has 14 residues. Here the CDR3 reads CASSPRRETGELFF. The CDR3 nucleotides read TGTGCCAGCAGTCCTCGTCGGGAAACCGGGGAGCTGTTTTTT.

This clone was seen more than once but under ten times. The chain couples TRBV6-5 to TRBJ2-7; weak D call: TRBD2 (6 bases). From germline, CDR1 is MNHEY and CDR2 SVGAGI. V was trimmed by 0 bases and J by 3 bases, leaving 12 bases between them. The CDR3 has 15 residues. CDR3 DNA: TGTGCCAGCAGTTACTCAGTCGGGGGTAGCTACGAGCAGTACTTC. This gives the protein CASSYSVGGSYEQYF.

V usage is TRBV9 and J usage is TRBJ1-1; perhaps TRBD1 as D (6 bases). This CDR3 comprises 13 residues. V was pared by 3 bases and J by 3 bases, with 9 bases between. Germline V gene data show CDR1 as SGDLS and CDR2 as YYNGEE. The CDR3 sequence is CASSAPGDTEAFF. The CDR3 nucleotides are TGTGCCAGCAGCGCGCCAGGGGACACTGAAGCTTTCTTT.

The rearrangement joins TRBV7-9 to TRBJ1-1, with 8 positions matching TRBD1. The germline V gene has CDR1 SEHNR and CDR2 FQNEAQ (reference sequence). V was clipped by 6 bases and J by 0 bases; unmatched bases: 6. This CDR3 is built from 15 residues. CDR3 DNA sequence: TGTGCCAGCAGGACAGGGGAGGGGGTGAACACTGAAGCTTTCTTT. Protein sequence: CASRTGEGVNTEAFF.

The rearrangement links TRBV5-6 to TRBJ1-6; D perhaps matches TRBD1 (5 bases). V lost 0 bases to trimming and J lost 8 bases, with 12 bases between them. The CDR3 covers 15 residues. CDR1 and CDR2 (germline): SGHDT, YYEEEE. The CDR3 bases are TGTGCCAGCAGCTTGGGGGGCGCAGGTCATTCACCCCTCCACTTT. It encodes CASSLGGAGHSPLHF.

The chain links TRBV19 to TRBJ1-6; 7 bases are a match to TRBD1. The CDR3 runs 14 residues. Germline V CDR1 and CDR2: LNHDA, SQIVND (reference sequence). V lost 5 bases and J lost 3; bases outside the gene matches: 1. The CDR3 region has the DNA TGTGCCAGTAGTCAGGGGGTCTATAATTCACCCCTCCACTTT. Translated: CASSQGVYNSPLHF. Looking up the rest from reference TRBV19 and TRBJ1-6 gives the full variable domain: DGGITQSPKYLFRKEGQNVTLSCEQNLNHDAMYWYRQDPGQGLRLIYYSQIVNDFQKGDIAEGYSVSREKKESFPLTVTSAQKNPTAFYLCASSQGVYNSPLHFGNGTRLTVT.

The rearrangement links TRBV5-6 to TRBJ2-1; 11 nucleotides agree with TRBD2. This CDR3 contains 19 residues. Germline loops: CDR1 SGHDT, CDR2 YYEEEE. The trim removed 5 bases at V and 0 bases at J, leaving 13 bases unmatched. CDR3 coding DNA: TGTGCCAGCAGAAAGTTGGGACTAGCGGATTATAGCTCCTACAATGAGCAGTTCTTC. It codes for CASRKLGLADYSSYNEQFF.

This clone was seen more than once but under ten times. The junction and the germline gene differ at one end; a read error may be behind it. V and J are TRBV7-7 and TRBJ2-2, with a possible D match to TRBD1 (6 bases). Germline CDR1 and CDR2: SSHAT and FNYEAQ (reference sequence). CDR3 length equals 14 residues. The CDR3, as DNA: TGTGCTAGCAGCGCGAAAGCACAGGGTGGGGAGCTGTTTTTT. Translating gives CASSAKAQGGELFF.

The chain couples TRBV19 to TRBJ1-1; 7 nucleotides align to TRBD1. After removal of 4 bases from V and 5 bases from J, the junction contained 7 bases not matched to a gene. Germline loops: CDR1 LNHDA, CDR2 SQIVND (reference sequence). The CDR3 sequence is 14 residues long. The CDR3 here is CASSTRGTRTEAFF. The CDR3 DNA is TGTGCCAGTAGTACCAGGGGGACGAGGACTGAAGCTTTCTTT.

This clone was observed a single time. The CDR3, as DNA: TGCGCCAGCAGTTCAGGACTAGCGGGGGTTAAAGAGACCCAGTACTTC. Translation: CASSSGLAGVKETQYF. This chain connects TRBV5-1 to TRBJ2-5; 13 bases are shared with TRBD2. The CDR3 is made up of 16 amino acids. Germline V gene sequence: CDR1 SGHRS, CDR2 YFSETQ. Trimming cost V 5 bases and J 3 bases; bases outside gene matches: 7.

This chain links TRBV11-1 with TRBJ2-3; 14 bases fit TRBD2. The CDR3 totals 17 residues. Germline CDR1 and CDR2: SGHAT and FQDESV (reference sequence). The V segment lost 5 bases and the J segment 5 bases; nucleotides outside the gene matches: 9. The CDR3 here is CASSPLGTSGRKDTQYF. The CDR3 nucleotides read TGTGCCAGCAGCCCACTTGGGACTAGCGGGAGAAAAGATACGCAGTATTTT.

The genes are TRBV14 and TRBJ1-6; tentative D call: TRBD1 (5 bases). The ends were cut back, 6 bases at V and 0 bases at J, with 9 bases in the middle. The germline CDR1 and CDR2 sequences are SGHDN and FVKESK. The CDR3 extends over 15 amino acids. In DNA form, the CDR3 reads TGTGCCAGCAGGGGGGGAAGCTCCTATAATTCACCCCTCCACTTT. It codes for CASRGGSSYNSPLHF.

V usage is TRBV12-2 and J usage is TRBJ2-7; TRBD2 was called by the table and not checked on the DNA. TRBV12-2 has pseudogene status. The CDR3 covers 11 residues. The CDR3: CASQSGNEQYF. The CDR3 nucleotides read TGTGCAAGTCAGTCGGGGAACGAGCAGTACTTC.

The chain carries TRBV4-2 and TRBJ2-2; 8 bases fit TRBD1. V shed 4 bases, J shed 6 bases, and the junction held 16 bases outside the gene matches. The CDR3 is 18 amino acids. From germline, CDR1 is LGHNA and CDR2 YNFKEQ. The CDR3 reads CASSRITGGRGNPGELFF. The CDR3 nucleotides read TGTGCCAGCAGCCGAATAACAGGGGGTCGAGGGAATCCCGGGGAGCTGTTTTTT.

For the CDR3, the DNA is TGCGCCACCGTACTAGCAGATGAGCAGTTCTTC. Translated, it gives CATVLADEQFF. V gene TRBV10-2 combines with J gene TRBJ2-1; possibly TRBD2 for D (6 bases). The germline V gene encodes CDR1 WSHSY and CDR2 SAAADI. The V end lost 10 bases, the J end lost 8 bases, and 12 bases lay between the germline ends. CDR3 length: 11 amino acids.

This chain uses TRBV4-1 with TRBJ1-2, with 9 nucleotides matching TRBD1. Germline CDR1 MGHRA, CDR2 YSYEKL. This CDR3 is built from 17 residues. With 4 bases clipped from V and 7 bases from J, the junction kept 16 bases outside the gene matches. The DNA for the CDR3 is TGCGCCAGCAGCCGAAGGCAAGACGGGGGACAGGGTGGTGGCTACACCTTC. This gives the protein CASSRRQDGGQGGGYTF.

The chain couples TRBV30 to TRBJ1-4, with no clear D. The germline V gene has CDR1 GTSNPN and CDR2 SVGIG (reference sequence). The CDR3 loop spans 14 amino acids. V was cut by 0 bases and J by 0 bases, with 5 bases left in between. The CDR3 region is CAWSVEATNEKLFF. In DNA form, the CDR3 reads TGTGCCTGGAGTGTGGAGGCAACTAATGAAAAACTGTTTTTT.

As to this clone: A read error may account for a junction end that differs from germline. Other DNA sequences in the sample encode the same CDR3. The chain joins TRBV4-3 to TRBJ2-3; tentatively, D is TRBD2 (5 bases). CDR3 length: 16 residues. Germline loops: CDR1 LGHNA, CDR2 YSLEER. The CDR3 sequence: CASSQALPGSTDTQYF. The CDR3 DNA is TGCGCCAGCAGCCAAGCCCTCCCGGGGAGCACAGATACACAGTATTTT.

V is TRBV29-1 and J is TRBJ1-2; possible D gene TRBD1, 6 bases. Per the germline V gene, CDR1 is SQVTM and CDR2 is ANQGSEA. Between the trimmed V and J ends, which lost 7 bases and 0 bases, there was a span of 18 bases. CDR3 length equals 15 residues. The CDR3 bases are TGCAGCGCCGACGAATTACAGGGAGCTAACTATGGCTACACCTTC. Translated, it gives CSADELQGANYGYTF.

V is TRBV9 and J is TRBJ2-3; no reliable D call. This CDR3 contains 12 residues. The germline gives CDR1 SGDLS, CDR2 YYNGEE. V lost 1 base and J lost 3, with 3 bases in between. CDR3 in DNA: TGTGCCAGCAGCGTAATAACAGATACGCAGTATTTT. Translating gives CASSVITDTQYF.